This TCR beta chain was captured by sequencing in a study of Graves' ophthalmopathy and Graves' hyperthyroidism (dated by TCRdb to 2017 to 2018). Broadly, across the study: Peripheral blood was collected at initial diagnosis, before any treatment. The study used signatures of the TCR beta repertoire to tell Graves' ophthalmopathy apart from Graves' hyperthyroidism and to predict which patients would progress to ophthalmopathy. In total, 135 blood samples were TCR-sequenced: around 42 ophthalmopathy, roughly 77 hyperthyroidism and roughly 17 hyperthyroidism-to-ophthalmopathy patients. To explore V-J signatures that distinguish ophthalmopathy from hyperthyroidism, a discovery set of 100 patients was enrolled, made up of some 41 with ophthalmopathy and fewer than 60 with stable hyperthyroidism. An independent validation cohort comprised fewer than 20 hyperthyroidism patients and roughly 15 patients who later progressed from hyperthyroidism to ophthalmopathy. In about 6 hyperthyroidism patients, T-cell repertoires of thyroid tissue and blood were compared. Once sampling was done, hyperthyroidism patients were given methimazole at a starting dose of 30 mg daily, while ophthalmopathy patients were given high-dose intravenous methylprednisolone. The roughly 90 discovery patients were divided at random into training and test sets in a 7:3 ratio. Paper-wide results and their limitations: In validation, the model predicted ophthalmopathy progression with over 60% sensitivity and less than 80% specificity; more than ten predicted patients were CT-confirmed with GO in a median of 6.5 months. Ophthalmopathy was separated from stable hyperthyroidism by the 13-signature model with 87.88% sensitivity and 81% to 84% specificity in cross-validation and with 80%/75% in the test set. No statistical method was used to set the sample size in advance, and the investigators knew which group each participant was assigned to. Among expanded thyroid clonotypes with frequency above 0.001, most also showed up in blood, which suggests that blood repertoires may reflect the thyroid immune response.

This clonotype was counted ten times or more. The antigen it binds to is not known. The junction shows a germline mismatch at one end, possibly a read error. For repertoire sequencing, TCR beta CDR3 regions were amplified from RNA transcripts. HTBI primers and the Qiagen OneStep RT-PCR kit were used in a first-round RT-PCR, which was followed by a second-round multiplex PCR, size selection and purification. Libraries were sequenced paired-end with 100 bp reads on an Illumina HiSeq2000. In the source study's methods: Reads were processed with SOAPnuke, discarding reads with adapters, uncalled bases, mean Phred below 15, or no exact constant-primer or identifier match. COPE v1.2.5 was used to merge the high-quality paired reads. Each unique nucleotide sequence was defined as a clonotype, and clonotypes were aligned to IMGT TRB V, D and J references with MiTCR v1.1. The analysis was limited to V-J combinations with a frequency above 0.0001, which together covered approximately 99% of repertoires. For each V-J combination, a TCR clonal expansion and chaos score was defined as the ratio of F50 clonal expansion to chaos observed in the TCRdist matrix. Features were reduced by Welch's t-statistics and random forest to around 13 V-J combinations, which fed a naive Bayes classifier. Thyroid-blood repertoire similarity was quantified with the Morisita-Horn index. Using fastp trimming at Q25 and MiXCR clonotype assembly, TCRdb reanalyzed the public sequencing data and kept in-frame beta chains. Identical CDR3 protein sequences are pooled into one entry, listed with their most common genes and DNA. The V and J calls reflect TCRdb's pipeline rather than the authors' work. The sample profile shows approximately 480,000 distinct CDR3 sequences; under 15% of them were found once. In total, the top ten clones hold about 10% of the sample.

Ophthalmopathy patients were characterized by moderately to severely active disease, a Clinical Activity Score of at least 3, a NOSPECS grade of at least 4, and a disease duration under 3 months. Patients were excluded if they had other autoimmune diseases, uncontrolled infections, pregnancy or lactation. Diagnosis was based on clinical symptoms, serum thyroxine, TRAb, thyroid ultrasound and orbital computed tomography. Ficoll-Paque density gradient centrifugation was used to isolate PBMCs from 8.5 to 10 ml of fresh peripheral blood. Total RNA was extracted with Trizol reagent and quality-checked on an Agilent 2100 Bioanalyzer. The clonotype was recovered from a woman in her thirties with Graves' ophthalmopathy. Donor details come from another sample of the same person, matched by shared clones. Source material: blood.

The CDR3 loop reads CASSPDGGMDIKYF. The DNA sequence is TGTGCCAGCAGCCCCGATGGAGGTATGGACATTAAGTACTTC. The chain is encoded by TRBV6-2 or TRBV6-3 joined to TRBJ2-4; the D gene assignment is perhaps TRBD1 or TRBD2, with each matching 5 bases. CDR1 MNHEY and CDR2 SVGEGT were looked up in the germline V gene. The CDR3 spans 14 residues, from the cysteine through the phenylalanine. CDR3 DNA is the only sequence kept; it has 42 bases, read in frame from the first base.